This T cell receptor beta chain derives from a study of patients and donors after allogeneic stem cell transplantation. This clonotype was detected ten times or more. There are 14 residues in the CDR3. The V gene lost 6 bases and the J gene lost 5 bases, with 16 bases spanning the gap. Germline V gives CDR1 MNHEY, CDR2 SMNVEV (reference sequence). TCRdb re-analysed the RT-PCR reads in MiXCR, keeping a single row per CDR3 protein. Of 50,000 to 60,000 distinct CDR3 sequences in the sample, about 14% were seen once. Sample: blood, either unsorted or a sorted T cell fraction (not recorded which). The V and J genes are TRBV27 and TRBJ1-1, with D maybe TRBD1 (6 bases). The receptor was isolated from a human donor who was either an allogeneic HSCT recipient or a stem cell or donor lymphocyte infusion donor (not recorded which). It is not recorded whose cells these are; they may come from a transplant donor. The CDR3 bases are TGTGCCAGCAGCACCACAGGGACGAGGACTGAAGCTTTCTTT. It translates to CASSTTGTRTEAFF.